This record covers a single T cell receptor (beta chain). Its target is not known. Since a much larger clone is just one base distant, this may be a read error. This sample stems from a study of regulatory T cells in long-lasting Graves disease. Whole-study findings and limits: It was peripheral blood alone, not thyroid tissue, that was studied. Newly diagnosed patients shared 950 to 1,000 public clonotypes; persistent patients shared approximately 2,700.

Described time point: newly diagnosed GD, antithyroid drugs for less than 3 months. The TCR library was made from RNA extracted from PBMCs. The authors built TCR beta libraries using iRepertoire HTBI primers and Arm-PCR of CDR3 regions. TCRdb itself ran the multiplex PCR reads through MiXCR, one entry per CDR3 protein. This sample has around 450,000 distinct CDR3 sequences, with 15% found just once. CDR1 LNHDA and CDR2 SQIVND come from the germline V gene (reference sequence). The CDR3 consists of 15 residues. V was trimmed by 2 bases and J by 3 bases, leaving 11 bases between them. This sample was also put to use in a study of T cells in Graves' hyperthyroidism and ophthalmopathy. This second study notes: Those with hyperthyroidism were 18 to 65 years old, newly diagnosed, and ill for under 2 months. Using the HTBI primer set, a first-round RT-PCR was run on the TCR CDR3.

Sequencing was performed on peripheral blood mononuclear cells (PBMCs), taken at new diagnosis, from a patient treated with antithyroid drugs. V usage is TRBV19 and J usage is TRBJ1-5; D is undetermined. This sequence was found in a woman aged 40 to 49 with Graves disease. CDR3 sequence: CASSISSVDNQPQHF. The CDR3 bases are TGTGCCAGTAGTATAAGCTCAGTAGACAATCAGCCCCAGCATTTT.